These T cell receptor beta chains were read from a single sample in a study of cytomegalovirus exposure and HLA in healthy donors. Only in-frame clones appear in the TCRdb table, and some are missing; sequencing was by immunoSEQ multiplex PCR. The sample lists 150,000 to 200,000 clones; around nine tenths were seen once. Input material: PBMCs. The receptors were gathered from a man in his late teens or twenties in good health and CMV-seropositive. Both conserved end residues are part of each CDR3. A D gene is named only where the DNA matches it firmly. Clone size appears in some rows only: once, few, many, or a class for an expanded clone.

D gene: NA
V gene: TRBV28
J gene: TRBJ2-1
clone size: NA
CDR3 DNA: TGTGCCAGCAGTTTACCCGGGACTTCGGACAGGAGAGAGCAGTTCTTC
CDR3 protein: CASSLPGTSDRREQFF

D gene: NA
V gene: TRBV6-9
J gene: TRBJ1-1
clone size: NA
CDR3 DNA: TGTGCCAGCAATCGGGGGAACACTGAAGCTTTCTTT
CDR3 protein: CASNRGNTEAFF

D gene: NA
V gene: TRBV4-3
J gene: TRBJ1-5
clone size: NA
CDR3 DNA: TGCGCCAGCAGCCAAGATCACAGGTTGGGTCAGCCCCAGCATTTT
CDR3 protein: CASSQDHRLGQPQHF

D gene: NA
V gene: TRBV27
J gene: TRBJ2-1
clone size: NA
CDR3 DNA: TGTGCCAGCAGTTTACGGGGCTACAATGAGCAGTTCTTC
CDR3 protein: CASSLRGYNEQFF

D gene: TRBD2
V gene: TRBV5-4
J gene: TRBJ2-7
clone size: NA
CDR3 DNA: TGTGCCAGCAGCTTCCAAAGCGGGGGAGCCTACGAGCAGTACTTC
CDR3 protein: CASSFQSGGAYEQYF

D gene: TRBD2
V gene: TRBV5-1
J gene: TRBJ2-7
clone size: NA
CDR3 DNA: TGCGCCAGCAGCTTCCCGGGGGAGGGCTACGAGCAGTACTTC
CDR3 protein: CASSFPGEGYEQYF

D gene: TRBD1
V gene: TRBV28
J gene: TRBJ2-1
clone size: NA
CDR3 DNA: TGTGCCAGCAGTCCGCCGACAGGGGGCCGGAATGAGCAGTTCTTC
CDR3 protein: CASSPPTGGRNEQFF

D gene: NA
V gene: TRBV6-6
J gene: TRBJ2-1
clone size: NA
CDR3 DNA: TGTGCCAGCAGCCCCGGGTACAATGAGCAGTTCTTC
CDR3 protein: CASSPGYNEQFF

D gene: TRBD1
V gene: TRBV5-1
J gene: TRBJ2-7
clone size: NA
CDR3 DNA: TGCGCCAGCAGCTTCGACAGGGACTACGAGCAGTACTTC
CDR3 protein: CASSFDRDYEQYF

D gene: NA
V gene: TRBV6-5
J gene: TRBJ1-3
clone size: NA
CDR3 DNA: TGTGCCAGCAGTTACTCGAAAGGCCTCCCGGGCACCATATATTTT
CDR3 protein: CASSYSKGLPGTIYF

D gene: NA
V gene: TRBV11-2
J gene: TRBJ2-3
clone size: NA
CDR3 DNA: TGTGCCAGCAGCTTAGATTGGCGGGACCTTTGGGAAGATACGCAGTATTTT
CDR3 protein: CASSLDWRDLWEDTQYF

D gene: NA
V gene: TRBV25-1
J gene: TRBJ2-7
clone size: NA
CDR3 DNA: TGTGCCAGCAAAGCGGAGAACTCCTACGAGCAGTACTTC
CDR3 protein: CASKAENSYEQYF

D gene: NA
V gene: TRBV2
J gene: TRBJ1-5
clone size: NA
CDR3 DNA: TGTGCCAGCAGCGCCTTTGGGGAGGTGAATCAGCCCCAGCATTTT
CDR3 protein: CASSAFGEVNQPQHF

D gene: TRBD1
V gene: TRBV16
J gene: TRBJ1-2
clone size: NA
CDR3 DNA: TGTGCCAGCAGCCGCCGGTCCGGGACAGGGGGCTTTGGCTATGGCTACACCTTC
CDR3 protein: CASSRRSGTGGFGYGYTF

D gene: NA
V gene: TRBV5-1
J gene: TRBJ1-5
clone size: NA
CDR3 DNA: TGCGCCAGCAGCTTGGGGGACACCAATCAGCCCCAGCATTTT
CDR3 protein: CASSLGDTNQPQHF

D gene: NA
V gene: TRBV15
J gene: TRBJ2-1
clone size: NA
CDR3 DNA: TGTGCCACCAGCGGACAACGAGAAGGGGTTGAGCAGTTCTTC
CDR3 protein: CATSGQREGVEQFF

D gene: TRBD1
V gene: TRBV9
J gene: TRBJ1-4
clone size: NA
CDR3 DNA: TGTGCCAGCAGCGGCCTAACAGGGGGAGTCGAAAAACTGTTTTTT
CDR3 protein: CASSGLTGGVEKLFF

D gene: NA
V gene: TRBV18
J gene: TRBJ1-2
clone size: NA
CDR3 DNA: TGTGCCAGCTCACCAACACAGGGTCCGGATGGCTACACCTTC
CDR3 protein: CASSPTQGPDGYTF

D gene: TRBD2
V gene: TRBV6-5
J gene: TRBJ2-7
clone size: NA
CDR3 DNA: TGTGCCAGCAGTCCTCTAGGTAGCGGGGCCTACGAGCAGTACTTC
CDR3 protein: CASSPLGSGAYEQYF

D gene: TRBD2
V gene: TRBV9
J gene: TRBJ2-1
clone size: NA
CDR3 DNA: TGTGCCAGCAGCGTAGGACTAGCGGGGGGCGAGCAGTTCTTC
CDR3 protein: CASSVGLAGGEQFF

D gene: NA
V gene: TRBV2
J gene: TRBJ1-5
clone size: NA
CDR3 DNA: TGTGCCAGCAGTCCTGTCGGGGGGAGCAATCAGCCCCAGCATTTT
CDR3 protein: CASSPVGGSNQPQHF

D gene: TRBD1
V gene: TRBV9
J gene: TRBJ1-1
clone size: NA
CDR3 DNA: TGTGCCAGCAGCGTAGGAGACAGGGCTGAAGCTTTCTTT
CDR3 protein: CASSVGDRAEAFF

D gene: NA
V gene: TRBV6-5
J gene: TRBJ1-1
clone size: NA
CDR3 DNA: TGTGCCACCCGACAGCCCTCGAACACTGAAGCTTTCTTT
CDR3 protein: CATRQPSNTEAFF

D gene: TRBD2
V gene: TRBV29-1
J gene: TRBJ2-1
clone size: few
CDR3 DNA: TGCAGCGTTGTCGGGACTAGCGGGGGGTACGAGCAGTTCTTC
CDR3 protein: CSVVGTSGGYEQFF

D gene: NA
V gene: TRBV9
J gene: TRBJ2-7
clone size: NA
CDR3 DNA: TGTGCCAGCGGGGACTTCTCCTACGAGCAGTACTTC
CDR3 protein: CASGDFSYEQYF

D gene: TRBD1
V gene: TRBV28
J gene: TRBJ2-5
clone size: NA
CDR3 DNA: TGTGCCAGCAGCCCAGGGGGCCTCGAGACCCAGTACTTC
CDR3 protein: CASSPGGLETQYF

D gene: NA
V gene: TRBV10-3
J gene: TRBJ2-3
clone size: NA
CDR3 DNA: TGTGCCATCAGTGGATTATATGGAGGAGATACGCAGTATTTT
CDR3 protein: CAISGLYGGDTQYF

D gene: TRBD1
V gene: TRBV15
J gene: TRBJ1-1
clone size: NA
CDR3 DNA: TGTGCCACCAGCAGAGGAGGGACAGGGGGCACTGAAGCTTTCTTT
CDR3 protein: CATSRGGTGGTEAFF

D gene: NA
V gene: TRBV5-8
J gene: TRBJ1-6
clone size: once
CDR3 DNA: TGTGCCAGCAGCTTGTTGGTGCGGGGAAGCTCCTATAATTCACCCCTCCACTTT
CDR3 protein: CASSLLVRGSSYNSPLHF

D gene: NA
V gene: TRBV28
J gene: TRBJ2-7
clone size: NA
CDR3 DNA: TGTGCCAGCAGTTTAGGGCATGCCTACGAGCAGTACTTC
CDR3 protein: CASSLGHAYEQYF

D gene: NA
V gene: TRBV9
J gene: TRBJ2-7
clone size: NA
CDR3 DNA: TGTGCCAGCAGCGCAGGGGGGTCCTACGAGCAGTACTTC
CDR3 protein: CASSAGGSYEQYF

D gene: TRBD2
V gene: TRBV25-1
J gene: TRBJ2-3
clone size: NA
CDR3 DNA: TGTGCCAGCAGTGCTGGGCTAGCGGCTCACACAGATACGCAGTATTTT
CDR3 protein: CASSAGLAAHTDTQYF

D gene: TRBD2
V gene: TRBV7-2
J gene: TRBJ2-3
clone size: NA
CDR3 DNA: TGTGCCAGCAGCCTTAGCGGGGCCGTTTCGGGGCAGTATTTT
CDR3 protein: CASSLSGAVSGQYF

D gene: NA
V gene: TRBV4-1
J gene: TRBJ2-7
clone size: NA
CDR3 DNA: TGCGCCAGCAGCCAAGTTTACCGGGGGCGGGAGTATCGGTACGAGCAGTACTTC
CDR3 protein: CASSQVYRGREYRYEQYF

D gene: NA
V gene: TRBV21-1
J gene: TRBJ2-2
clone size: NA
CDR3 DNA: TGTGCCAGCGCCAGCCCTTGGGGGGGTAACCCCGGGGAGCTGTTTTTT
CDR3 protein: CASASPWGGNPGELFF

D gene: TRBD2
V gene: TRBV6-1
J gene: TRBJ2-1
clone size: NA
CDR3 DNA: TGTGCCAGCAGTGATCTATGGGAGGGGTTCTACAATGAGCAGTTCTTC
CDR3 protein: CASSDLWEGFYNEQFF

D gene: NA
V gene: TRBV9
J gene: TRBJ1-2
clone size: NA
CDR3 DNA: TGTGCCAGCAGCGTAGCCAGGTATGGCTACACCTTC
CDR3 protein: CASSVARYGYTF

D gene: NA
V gene: TRBV6-5
J gene: TRBJ1-3
clone size: NA
CDR3 DNA: TGTGCCAGCAGTTACGCCAGGTCCGGAGGAAACACCATATATTTT
CDR3 protein: CASSYARSGGNTIYF

D gene: NA
V gene: TRBV7-9
J gene: TRBJ1-6
clone size: NA
CDR3 DNA: TGTGCCAGCAGCCCGGCGGCTCGATATAATTCACCCCTCCACTTT
CDR3 protein: CASSPAARYNSPLHF

D gene: NA
V gene: TRBV5-4
J gene: TRBJ2-7
clone size: NA
CDR3 DNA: TGTGCCAGCAGCTTAGGCGGTCTAGTTTCCTACGAGCAGTACTTC
CDR3 protein: CASSLGGLVSYEQYF

D gene: NA
V gene: TRBV6-5
J gene: TRBJ2-3
clone size: NA
CDR3 DNA: TGTGCCAGCAGTTGGTCTGGCGGGGACACAGATACGCAGTATTTT
CDR3 protein: CASSWSGGDTDTQYF

D gene: TRBD2
V gene: TRBV5-1
J gene: TRBJ2-7
clone size: NA
CDR3 DNA: TGCGCCAGCAGCTTTGATAGCGGGAGGGCCTACGAGCAGTACTTC
CDR3 protein: CASSFDSGRAYEQYF